This T cell receptor beta chain originates from a study of blood T cell repertoires in COVID-19. The CDR3 sequence is 16 residues long. Per germline, CDR1 SEHNR and CDR2 FQNEAQ (reference sequence). The trim removed 5 bases at V and 0 bases at J, leaving 3 bases unmatched. Only in-frame clones appear in the TCRdb table, and some are missing; sequencing was by immunoSEQ multiplex PCR. The table records about 69,000 clones, 75% to 80% of them present only once. Sequenced material: peripheral blood. This chain links TRBV7-9 with TRBJ1-4, with 10 bases aligning to TRBD1. The sequence derives from a human donor in a cohort sampled during active COVID-19. CDR3 sequence: CASSRGQGATNEKLFF. CDR3 coding DNA: TGTGCCAGCAGCCGAGGACAGGGGGCAACTAATGAAAAACTGTTTTTT.